The next 21 T cell receptor beta chains were all read from a single sample in a study of T cell responses to AZD1222 COVID-19 vaccine. Measured with immunoSEQ multiplex PCR; TCRdb has only the in-frame clones, and not every one. The sample holds fewer than 120,000 clones, around 85% seen once. This specimen was peripheral blood, taken on day 0 of AZD1222 vaccination. The source of these receptors is an adult in good health.

The chain employs TRBV28 and TRBJ1-1; no clear D gene. The V and J ends lost 2 bases and 6 bases respectively, with 7 bases between them. This CDR3 is built from 12 residues. Germline-derived CDR1 and CDR2 are MDHEN and SYDVKM. CDR3 region: CASSLRRPEAFF. CDR3 nucleotides: TGTGCCAGCAGTTTACGCAGGCCTGAAGCTTTCTTT. Using reference TRBV28 and TRBJ1-1 for the parts outside the CDR3, the full variable domain is DVKVTQSSRYLVKRTGEKVFLECVQDMDHENMFWYRQDPGLGLRLIYFSYDVKMKEKGDIPEGYSVSREKKERFSLILESASTNQTSMYLCASSLRRPEAFFGQGTRLTVV.

A few counts support this clone. This sequence joins TRBV6-5 and TRBJ1-6; no definite D call. The germline V and J ends were trimmed by 2 bases and 0 bases, with 8 bases remaining between them. The CDR3 is 16 residues long. CDR1 is MNHEY and CDR2 is SVGAGI in the germline V gene. CDR3 loop: CASSYARHSYNSPLHF. The CDR3 nucleotides are TGTGCCAGCAGTTACGCACGGCACTCCTATAATTCACCCCTCCACTTT.

This chain uses TRBV4-3 with TRBJ2-7; D is ambiguous. The CDR3 spans 13 residues. From germline, CDR1 is LGHNA and CDR2 YSLEER. V shed 0 bases and J shed 6 bases, with 9 bases lying between them. The CDR3 DNA is TGCGCCAGCAGCCAAGACAGGTCCGGCGAGCAGTACTTC. Translating it yields CASSQDRSGEQYF.

This clone has only a few counts. The chain uses TRBV9 and TRBJ1-2; D ambiguous. The CDR3 spans 15 residues. Germline V lookup: CDR1 SGDLS, CDR2 YYNGEE. The V and J ends lost 0 bases and 2 bases respectively, with 11 bases between them. CDR3: CASSVVPSANYGYTF. The CDR3 DNA follows: TGTGCCAGCAGCGTAGTACCGTCGGCCAACTATGGCTACACCTTC.

This sequence joins TRBV18 and TRBJ2-1; D may correspond to TRBD1 or TRBD2 (6 bases each). CDR1 is KGHSH, CDR2 LQKENI, per germline. This CDR3 has 19 residues. V was trimmed by 0 bases and J by 0 bases, leaving 18 bases between them. CDR3 residues: CASSPPTGAPGSSYNEQFF. CDR3 DNA: TGTGCCAGCTCACCACCGACGGGGGCCCCCGGTAGCTCCTACAATGAGCAGTTCTTC.

This sequence joins TRBV19 and TRBJ2-3, with TRBD2 identical over 13 bases. Germline lookup yields CDR1 LNHDA and CDR2 SQIVND (reference sequence). Trimming removed 5 bases from V and 6 bases from J; junction bases left unmatched: 5. CDR3 length: 15 amino acids. CDR3 sequence reads: CASSRTSGSGDTQYF. DNA for the CDR3: TGTGCCAGTAGTCGGACTAGCGGGAGTGGGGATACGCAGTATTTT.

The V and J genes are TRBV27 and TRBJ2-3, with 10 bases lining up with TRBD1. Trimming removed 6 bases from V and 2 bases from J; junction bases left unmatched: 5. Germline V gives CDR1 MNHEY, CDR2 SMNVEV (reference sequence). The CDR3 has 15 residues. CDR3 residues: CASSRQGASTDTQYF. DNA for the CDR3: TGTGCCAGCAGCCGACAGGGGGCGTCCACAGATACGCAGTATTTT.

Note on this clone: A junction boundary mismatches the germline segment, possibly from a read error. The chain combines TRBV4-1 with TRBJ2-7; D unresolved. Germline loops: CDR1 MGHRA, CDR2 YSYEKL. The CDR3 totals 11 residues. The chain's CDR3 is CASSQAVPTRF. Written as DNA, the CDR3 is TGCGCCAGCAGCCAAGCGGTCCCTACTCGGTTC.

The chain couples TRBV3-1 (or the pseudogene TRBV3-2) to TRBJ2-7; no firm D call. The V gene's germline CDR1 is LGHDT and CDR2 YNNKEL (reference sequence). The CDR3 totals 13 residues. The ends were cut back, 5 bases at V and 6 bases at J, with 14 bases in the middle. For the CDR3, the DNA is TGTGCCAGCAGCTTTCTCTACGACGTCGAGCAGTACTTC. It specifies CASSFLYDVEQYF.

This rearrangement joins TRBV24-1 to TRBJ2-3, with 8 bases aligning to TRBD1. J lost 3 bases, V lost 4 bases, and 8 bases had no gene match. The CDR3 contains 16 residues. CDR1 KGHDR and CDR2 SFDVKD come from the germline V gene. The CDR3 sequence is CATSEDRGFLTDTQYF. CDR3 DNA sequence: TGTGCCACCAGTGAAGACAGGGGTTTTTTGACAGATACGCAGTATTTT.

The rearrangement uses TRBV5-4 and TRBJ1-1, with TRBD1 matching 8 bases. The V and J ends lost 3 bases and 1 base, in that order; junction bases with no gene match: 8. CDR3 length: 16 amino acids. The germline CDR1 and CDR2 sequences are SGHNT and YYREEE (reference sequence). CDR3 residues: CASSSGQGGGNTEAFF. CDR3 DNA sequence: TGTGCCAGCAGCTCAGGACAGGGCGGGGGGAACACTGAAGCTTTCTTT. The whole variable domain, filled in from reference TRBV5-4 and TRBJ1-1, reads ETGVTQSPTHLIKTRGQQVTLRCSSQSGHNTVSWYQQALGQGPQFIFQYYREEENGRGNFPPRFSGLQFPNYSSELNVNALELDDSALYLCASSSGQGGGNTEAFFGQGTRLTVV.

The V call is TRBV16, the J call TRBJ2-7, with 7 positions matching TRBD2. Germline CDR1 and CDR2: KGHSY and FQNENV. The J segment lost 7 bases and the V segment lost 4 bases, leaving 10 bases of the junction unmatched. The CDR3 has 14 residues. This chain's CDR3 is CASSPVRGSPEQYF. The CDR3 DNA follows: TGTGCCAGCAGCCCTGTGCGGGGGTCCCCTGAGCAGTACTTC.

CDR3 loop: CASSLAEGARTEAFF. The CDR3 DNA sequence: TGTGCCAGCAGCTTGGCCGAGGGGGCCCGTACTGAAGCTTTCTTT. The chain recombines TRBV5-4 with TRBJ1-1; the match to TRBD1 covers 7 bases. V shed 0 bases and J 5 bases; nucleotides not matched to a gene: 7. The CDR3 length is 15 residues. Germline CDR1 reads SGHNT; CDR2 reads YYREEE (reference sequence).

The J gene is TRBJ1-2, the V gene TRBV4-3; 10 bases match TRBD1. With V trimmed by 2 bases and J by 4 bases, 4 bases remained unmatched. Germline V gives CDR1 LGHNA, CDR2 YSLEER. The CDR3 is 15 residues long. The CDR3 nucleotides are TGCGCCAGCAGCCAAAGGACAGGGGGTCCCTATGGCTACACCTTC. It yields the protein CASSQRTGGPYGYTF.

This sequence joins TRBV18 and TRBJ2-3; TRBD1 aligns across 11 bases. The germline V gene has CDR1 KGHSH and CDR2 LQKENI. The CDR3 totals 16 residues. V shed 5 bases and J 5 bases; nucleotides not matched to a gene: 9. CDR3 in amino acids: CASSTTGTGGLDTQYF. As DNA, the CDR3 is TGTGCCAGCTCAACTACCGGGACAGGGGGATTAGATACGCAGTATTTT.

The genes are TRBV3-1 (or the pseudogene TRBV3-2) and TRBJ1-2; D call uncertain. The V gene lost 2 bases and the J gene lost 4 bases, with 8 bases spanning the gap. Germline CDR1 LGHDT, CDR2 YNNKEL (reference sequence). This CDR3 is 13 amino acids long. CDR3 residues: CASSQQATYGYTF. In nucleotides, the CDR3 is TGTGCCAGCAGCCAACAGGCCACCTATGGCTACACCTTC.

The rearrangement links TRBV24-1 to TRBJ2-1; 13 bases are shared with TRBD2. The CDR3 is 15 residues long. Germline trimming cut 4 bases from V and 8 bases from J; bases unmatched to any gene: 4. Germline-derived CDR1 and CDR2 are KGHDR and SFDVKD. The CDR3 protein is CATSERTSGSYEQFF. In DNA form, the CDR3 reads TGTGCCACCAGTGAGCGGACTAGCGGGAGCTATGAGCAGTTCTTC.

This CDR3 is CASSLMGIREELFF. For the CDR3, the DNA is TGTGCCAGCAGCTTAATGGGGATAAGGGAGGAGCTGTTTTTT. V and J are TRBV7-2 and TRBJ2-2; no clear D. The V end lost 2 bases, the J end lost 10 bases, and 14 bases lay between the germline ends. Germline CDR1 reads SGHTA; CDR2 reads FQGNSA. CDR3 length: 14 amino acids.

The chain has TRBV7-2 and TRBJ2-7, with 8 bases that match TRBD2. Looked up from germline, CDR1 is SGHTA and CDR2 is FQGNSA. This CDR3 contains 14 residues. After removal of 5 bases from V and 3 bases from J, the junction contained 6 bases not matched to a gene. Here the CDR3 DNA reads TGTGCCAGCAGCCGGACTAGCATAGACTACGAGCAGTACTTC. Translated, it gives CASSRTSIDYEQYF.

The chain is built from TRBV3-1 (or the pseudogene TRBV3-2) and TRBJ1-2; tentative D call: TRBD1 (5 bases). Trimming shortened V by 0 bases and J by 3 bases, and 14 bases separated the two germline ends. From germline, CDR1 is LGHDT and CDR2 YNNKEL (reference sequence). This CDR3 comprises 16 residues. The CDR3 is CASSQDLAGTYYGYTF. CDR3 DNA: TGTGCCAGCAGCCAAGATCTGGCAGGGACTTACTATGGCTACACCTTC.

The V and J genes are TRBV9 and TRBJ1-2; 7 nucleotides agree with TRBD1. The CDR3 sequence is 19 residues long. J was trimmed by 4 bases and V by 1 base; bases with no gene match: 19. The germline V gene has CDR1 SGDLS and CDR2 YYNGEE. The CDR3: CASSVKGEGATNSGYGYTF. The CDR3 DNA reads TGTGCCAGCAGCGTAAAAGGGGAGGGGGCGACGAACAGCGGCTATGGCTACACCTTC.